This T cell receptor (beta chain) was profiled in a study of blood T cell repertoires in COVID-19 (dated by TCRdb to the early 2020s). Study-wide context: Collaborator samples came from the United States, Italy and Spain and covered acute and convalescent phases of COVID-19. The prospective study material was composed of cDNA or gDNA derived from T cells, B-cell-depleted T cells, or PBMCs. Subjects who had been exposed to COVID-19, were actively infected with it, or had recovered from it provided the deeply sampled blood TCRbeta repertoires that made up the dataset. The repertoires were made available in a free public database intended to serve as a resource for research on the immune response to SARS-CoV-2. Samples were obtained from the ongoing ImmuneRACE study (first 160 participants) and from about 1,300 subjects provided by 6 global collaborators. The sample metadata nearly always contained a de-identified subject ID, COVID-19 status, age in years and sex. HLA class I and class II types, where available, came from metadata supplied by the sample provider rather than from assay-based typing.

The full study reports these points: The quantity of clinical and demographic metadata differed by source and by participant and was supplied without curation.

One collaborating source in Seattle enrolled patients while the patients were actively infected and followed the patients over time throughout the course of disease. The collaborating institutions used their own protocols to collect whole blood in K2EDTA tubes. For TCRbeta analysis, collaborators shipped samples in one of three forms: frozen whole blood, isolated PBMCs, or DNA extracted from either of those sample types. The immunoSEQ Assay, a bias-controlled multiplex PCR, was used to amplify TCRbeta CDR3 regions from genomic DNA. The published analysis was carried out like this. Within the assay, amplification of reference gene primers was used to estimate how many nucleated cells each sample contained. Sequence reads were collapsed and filtered to measure the absolute abundance of every unique TCRbeta CDR3 rearrangement. For each sample, productive Simpson clonality was calculated by taking the square root of Simpson's diversity index across productive rearrangements. Here the immuneACCESS table is served through TCRdb, limited to in-frame sequences with V and J called. Missing clones are a known gap in these copies; in checked studies unresolved V genes cover under half, and the rest lacks a known reason. V, J and clone size derive from that table, while D and trimming were established from the DNA sequence. This sample has approximately 460,000 clones in its table, and approximately 92% of those were observed once. The ten largest clones capture roughly 0.92% of the sample.

The CDR3 goes from the cysteine to the phenylalanine over 15 residues. Only CDR3 DNA remains: 45 bases, in frame from the first base. In the germline V gene, CDR1 corresponds to SGHAT and CDR2 to FQNNGV. Relative to germline, V is 7 bases shorter and J is 0 bases shorter, with 13 bases between their ends. As regards this clone: The clone's antigen remains unknown. No base qualities exist here, and no much larger clone lies one base off it.

This chain is built from TRBV11-2 and TRBJ2-1; a tentative D call is TRBD2 (7 bases match). The sequence derives from a man between 18 and 35 years old with COVID-19, enrolled during active disease. The sequencing sample was made of peripheral blood. The CDR3 corresponds to CASTGGGSSYNEQFF. The nucleotide sequence reads TGTGCCAGCACGGGGGGCGGGAGCTCCTACAATGAGCAGTTCTTC.